This T cell receptor beta chain was sequenced in a study of T cell responses to AZD1222 COVID-19 vaccine. The CDR3 consists of 16 residues. Germline CDR1 MRHNA, CDR2 SNTAGT. V lost 0 bases and J lost 5, with 16 bases in between. Clones were read by immunoSEQ multiplex PCR, and TCRdb kept only the in-frame ones, dropping some. The sample includes fewer than 150,000 clones, about 82% seen only once; the top ten take 17%. This TCR was sampled from an adult who received the AZD1222 COVID-19 vaccine. This chain links TRBV6-4 with TRBJ1-2; D is possibly TRBD1 (5 bases). The material sequenced was peripheral blood, taken 28 days after the second AZD1222 dose. The CDR3 reads CASSDSTGPLYYGYTF. The CDR3 nucleotides are TGTGCCAGCAGTGACTCTACGGGGCCCCTCTATTATGGCTACACCTTC.